These 8 T cell receptor beta chains share one sample of origin, sequenced in a study of CD8 T cells in ankylosing spondylitis. TCRdb reanalysed the 5' RACE reads using MiXCR and keeps one entry per CDR3 protein. The sample has about 250,000 distinct CDR3 sequences; 32% are singletons. The sequenced sample was blood, either unsorted or a sorted T cell fraction (not recorded which). The receptors originated from a male donor with ankylosing spondylitis or in good health (not recorded which).

This clonotype has only a few counts. The chain couples TRBV10-2 to TRBJ2-3, with D maybe TRBD2 (6 bases). Germline V CDR1 and CDR2: WSHSY, SAAADI. The CDR3 contains 13 residues. V dropped 8 bases and J dropped 0 bases, with 9 bases sitting between them. This CDR3 is CASSGLSTDTQYF. CDR3 DNA sequence: TGCGCCAGCTCGGGACTTAGCACAGATACGCAGTATTTT.

This rearrangement joins TRBV20-1 to TRBJ2-3; 14 bases line up with TRBD2. This CDR3 has 18 residues. Trimming at V came to 3 bases and at J to 3 bases, leaving 11 bases not matched to a gene. Germline V gene data show CDR1 as DFQATT and CDR2 as SNEGSKA (reference sequence). The CDR3 sequence: CSASGLAGGISLTDTQYF. In DNA, the CDR3 is TGCAGTGCTAGCGGACTAGCGGGGGGAATTTCTCTAACAGATACGCAGTATTTT.

This clonotype showed up many times. The genes are TRBV28 and TRBJ1-1; the D gene is possibly TRBD1 (6 bases). Trimming left V 6 bases short and J 1 base short, with 12 bases between. Germline V gene data show CDR1 as MDHEN and CDR2 as SYDVKM. This CDR3 has 14 amino acids. DNA of the CDR3: TGTGCCAGCAGAGAAAGGACAGCGAACACTGAAGCTTTCTTT. As protein: CASRERTANTEAFF.

J is TRBJ1-1 and V is TRBV25-1; TRBD1 might be the D (5 bases). CDR1 is MGHDK and CDR2 is SYGVNS in the germline V gene. The CDR3 length is 14 residues. Trimming took 3 bases from V and 6 from J, leaving 14 bases between them. The CDR3 loop reads CASSDRGPWAEAFF. CDR3 bases: TGTGCCAGCAGTGATAGGGGTCCGTGGGCTGAAGCTTTCTTT.

In its sample, this clonotype was seen many times. The V call is TRBV20-1, the J call TRBJ2-1; D uncertain. Trimming cost V 3 bases and J 1 base, with 13 bases left between them. The CDR3 runs 15 residues. Germline V gene sequence: CDR1 DFQATT, CDR2 SNEGSKA (reference sequence). CDR3 in DNA: TGCAGTGCTAGGAACAAAAAGGGATCCTACAATGAGCAGTTCTTC. Translation gives CSARNKKGSYNEQFF.

The J gene is TRBJ2-4, the V gene TRBV24-1; a weak D match, TRBD1 (6 bases). The length of the CDR3 is 16 residues. Germline assignment: CDR1 KGHDR and CDR2 SFDVKD. Trimming stripped 5 bases from V and 2 bases from J, with 15 bases between. The CDR3 region is CATSAGSGQSKNIQYF. Here the CDR3 DNA reads TGTGCCACCAGTGCCGGTTCTGGACAGTCCAAAAACATTCAGTACTTC.

The rearrangement links TRBV12-3 or TRBV12-4 to TRBJ2-4; D not resolved. The ends were cut back, 0 bases at V and 1 base at J, with 7 bases in the middle. CDR3 length: 15 residues. The CDR3 here is CASSLAGIAKNIQYF. In nucleotides, the CDR3 is TGTGCCAGCAGTTTAGCAGGGATCGCCAAAAACATTCAGTACTTC.

This sequence joins TRBV7-9 and TRBJ1-1; no clear D gene. Trimming cost V 8 bases and J 5 bases, with 12 bases left between them. This CDR3 has 12 amino acids. CDR1 SEHNR and CDR2 FQNEAQ come from the germline V gene (reference sequence). The CDR3 loop is CASGKRVTEAFF. The CDR3 bases are TGTGCCAGCGGTAAAAGGGTTACTGAAGCTTTCTTT.